The clone carrying this TCR beta chain rates as medium-sized. Other DNA sequences of this sample code for an identical CDR3. Irradiated, violet-dye-labeled stimulator cells, some 200,000 in number, were plated with some 200,000 CFSE-labeled responder cells. These data are taken from a study of graft-versus-host responses after intestinal transplantation. Study outcomes and limitations: The highest levels of circulating GvH clones went along with early declines in HvG clones after transplant.

TCRdb's copy holds only in-frame clones and misses some; the assay was immunoSEQ multiplex PCR. The sample carries 20,000 to 25,000 clones, roughly 30% recorded once. Germline CDR1 and CDR2: SGHRS and YFSETQ. With V trimmed by 4 bases and J by 2 bases, 4 bases remained unmatched. The CDR3 consists of 14 residues. Sequenced here: alloreactive CD8+ T cells from a mixed lymphocyte reaction culture, sampled before intestinal transplant. Subset in this sample: CFSE-low proliferating T cells sorted from approximately 6-day pre-transplant mixed lymphocyte reaction (GvH or HvG direction). The chain recombines TRBV5-1 with TRBJ1-2; TRBD1 aligns across 8 bases. The sequence was obtained from a human patient who received an intestinal transplant. The CDR3 here is CASSEGQGNYGYTF. DNA of the CDR3: TGCGCCAGCAGCGAAGGACAGGGCAACTATGGCTACACCTTC.